Listed below are T cell receptor beta chains from one sample, sequenced in a study of blood T cell repertoires in COVID-19. Here immunoSEQ multiplex PCR was the method, and the copy in TCRdb shows in-frame clones only, minus some. The sample holds roughly 200,000 clones; around nine tenths are singletons and the top ten take 5% to 7.5%. Source material: peripheral blood. These receptors came from a woman between 40 and 55 years old who had recovered from COVID-19. CDR3s include the opening cysteine and the closing phenylalanine or tryptophan. The order of the fields is J gene, D gene, V gene, clone size, CDR3 protein, CDR3 DNA. The D gene is left open where the match is weak. The size entry is marked missing in some rows and otherwise reads once, few, many or a size class.

TRBJ2-2 . TRBV19 . CASSVTGTHTGELFF TGTGCCAGTAGTGTTACAGGGACCCACACCGGGGAGCTGTTTTTT
TRBJ2-1 TRBD2 TRBV27 . CASSFGTSDNEQFF TGTGCCAGCAGTTTCGGGACTAGCGACAATGAGCAGTTCTTC
TRBJ2-3 . TRBV10-3 . CAISESTVQGGTTDTQYF TGTGCCATCAGTGAGTCGACTGTTCAGGGGGGTACCACAGATACGCAGTATTTT
TRBJ1-4 . TRBV5-4 . CASSQDRGAEKLFF TGTGCCAGCAGCCAGGACAGAGGCGCGGAAAAACTGTTTTTT
TRBJ1-5 . TRBV3-1/TRBV3-2 few CASSHREVGQPQHF TGTGCCAGCAGCCACAGGGAGGTGGGTCAGCCCCAGCATTTT
TRBJ2-3 . TRBV7-3 . CASSLSGSRDTQYF TGTGCCAGCAGCTTATCCGGGAGTAGAGATACGCAGTATTTT
TRBJ1-6 TRBD1 TRBV28 once CASSLPGQASSYNSPLHF TGTGCCAGCAGTTTACCGGGACAGGCGAGCTCCTATAATTCACCCCTCCACTTT
TRBJ2-1 TRBD2 TRBV4-2 . CASSRAEREDEQFF TGTGCCAGCAGCCGTGCTGAGCGGGAGGATGAGCAGTTCTTC
TRBJ2-1 . TRBV24-1 . CATSDSSSGVGNEQFF TGTGCCACCAGTGACTCTAGTAGCGGCGTGGGTAATGAGCAGTTCTTC
TRBJ2-7 TRBD2 TRBV19 . CASSKASGKVGEQYF TGTGCCAGTAGTAAGGCTAGCGGGAAAGTAGGTGAGCAGTACTTC
TRBJ2-7 TRBD1 TRBV6-5 . CASSYGQGDTYEQYF TGTGCCAGCAGTTATGGACAGGGGGATACCTACGAGCAGTACTTC